These T cell receptor beta chains were read from a single sample in a study of blood T cell repertoires in COVID-19. The table came from immunoSEQ multiplex PCR; TCRdb's copy has only in-frame clones and leaves some out. In the table there are 250,000 or so clones, 90% of which are singletons. The sequencing input was peripheral blood. The receptors here all came from a woman aged 55-69 years with COVID-19, enrolled during active disease. The CDR3 runs from the conserved cysteine through the conserved F or W. The D gene is left open where the match is weak. The listing skips clone size in some rows; elsewhere it reads once, few, many or a size class.

CDR3 DNA,CDR3 protein,clone size,V gene,D gene,J gene
TGCGCCAGCAGCCGGCAGGGGCAGGGGGTAAACAATGAGCAGTTCTTC,CASSRQGQGVNNEQFF,NA,TRBV5-1,TRBD1,TRBJ2-1
TGTGCCAGCAGTGAACTGGCAGGGGCCGGTGGCTACACCTTC,CASSELAGAGGYTF,NA,TRBV6-1,NA,TRBJ1-2
TGTGCCACCAGCAGAGTCAGGGGAGAGACCCAGTACTTC,CATSRVRGETQYF,NA,TRBV15,NA,TRBJ2-5
TGTGCTAGTGGTCCACGGACTGGGGTCACTGAAGCTTTCTTT,CASGPRTGVTEAFF,NA,TRBV12-5,NA,TRBJ1-1
TGTGCCAGTAGTATGGGACAGGTAAGGCGGAACACTGAAGCTTTCTTT,CASSMGQVRRNTEAFF,NA,TRBV19,TRBD1,TRBJ1-1
TGTGCCAGTAGTATAACAGGGAGCTCCTACAATGAGCAGTTCTTC,CASSITGSSYNEQFF,NA,TRBV19,NA,TRBJ2-1
TGCGCCAGCAGCCCTGAGTTTGCGGGGTCCTACAATGAGCAGTTCTTC,CASSPEFAGSYNEQFF,NA,TRBV5-1,NA,TRBJ2-1
TGCGCCAGCAGCTTGGCCATACAGGGAAGTAACAATGAGCAGTTCTTC,CASSLAIQGSNNEQFF,NA,TRBV5-1,NA,TRBJ2-1
TGCGCCAGCAGCACACGGACAGGGGAGACCCCGGCCCAGTACTTC,CASSTRTGETPAQYF,NA,TRBV5-1,TRBD1,TRBJ2-5
TGCGCCAGCACCCAGGAGGGCGGTAACTACAATGAGCAGTTCTTC,CASTQEGGNYNEQFF,NA,TRBV4-1,NA,TRBJ2-1
TGTGCCAGTAGGGGGGCCAGGAAGATTCCCACTAACTATGGCTACACCTTC,CASRGARKIPTNYGYTF,NA,TRBV19,NA,TRBJ1-2
TGTGCCACCAGCCCTCTAACGGGCAATCAGCCCCAGCATTTT,CATSPLTGNQPQHF,NA,TRBV15,NA,TRBJ1-5
TGTGCCAGCAGTGAGGTACAGAGGGAACTGCCCCAGCATTTT,CASSEVQRELPQHF,NA,TRBV6-1,NA,TRBJ1-5
TGTGCCAGCAGCCTTGACAGGTACAATGAGCAGTTCTTC,CASSLDRYNEQFF,NA,TRBV7-3,NA,TRBJ2-1
TGTGCCAGCTCACTACGACAGGGGAATGGGAACACTGAAGCTTTCTTT,CASSLRQGNGNTEAFF,NA,TRBV18,TRBD1,TRBJ1-1
TGTGCCAGCAGCCCCCGAGGGGGGGCGAGGGAAAAACTGTTTTTT,CASSPRGGAREKLFF,NA,TRBV9,NA,TRBJ1-4
TGTGCCAGCAGCTTACTCCCAGGGGTGGATACGCAGTATTTT,CASSLLPGVDTQYF,NA,TRBV7-2,NA,TRBJ2-3
TGCGCCAGCAGCCAACAGATACAAGCAACTAATGAAAAACTGTTTTTT,CASSQQIQATNEKLFF,NA,TRBV4-1,NA,TRBJ1-4
TGTGCCAGCAGCCCCCAGGGAGGGAACAATCAGCCCCAGCATTTT,CASSPQGGNNQPQHF,once,TRBV7-3,NA,TRBJ1-5
TGTGCCAGCAGTCCTAGCGGGGGGACCGGGGAGCTGTTTTTT,CASSPSGGTGELFF,NA,TRBV5-4,TRBD2,TRBJ2-2
TGCGCCAGCAGCCAAGAGCGACTAGCGGGGGGGCTCCCTTTGTTCGAGCAGTACTTC,CASSQERLAGGLPLFEQYF,NA,TRBV4-3,TRBD2,TRBJ2-7
TGTGCCAGCACCCCTCACGGACAGGGGGCTGGAAACACCATATATTTT,CASTPHGQGAGNTIYF,NA,TRBV2,TRBD1,TRBJ1-3
TGTGCCAGCAGCTTAGTTATCCCCGCGGGAGAGCAGTACTTC,CASSLVIPAGEQYF,NA,TRBV7-9,NA,TRBJ2-7
TGTGCCATCAGTGAGTCGATTCAAGCGGGGGCCATTCTAGGCCACGAGCAGTACTTC,CAISESIQAGAILGHEQYF,NA,TRBV10-3,TRBD2,TRBJ2-7
TGTGCCAGCAGCCCAGGGACAGGGGTAAACTATGGCTACACCTTC,CASSPGTGVNYGYTF,NA,TRBV7-2,TRBD1,TRBJ1-2
TGTGCCAGCAGCTTGACAGGGATGGTTGGGTACGAGCAGTACTTC,CASSLTGMVGYEQYF,NA,TRBV5-6,NA,TRBJ2-7
TGTGCCACTTCAAGGGGGGGGAATGAAAAACTGTTTTTT,CATSRGGNEKLFF,NA,TRBV27,NA,TRBJ1-4
TGCGCCAGCAGCTCCTACGCGAAACAGACAGGGAAAGGCTACGAGCAGTACTTC,CASSSYAKQTGKGYEQYF,NA,TRBV5-1,TRBD1,TRBJ2-7
TGTGCCAGCAGTGCCTCACTTAACACCGGGGAGCTGTTTTTT,CASSASLNTGELFF,NA,TRBV27,NA,TRBJ2-2
TGCATGACGCGGGGGCCTAACTATGGCTACACCTTC,CMTRGPNYGYTF,NA,TRBV29-1,NA,TRBJ1-2
TGTGCCAGCAGCCCCAGTCTAGGGGACACTGAAGCTTTCTTT,CASSPSLGDTEAFF,NA,TRBV5-8,NA,TRBJ1-1
TGTGCCAGCAGCTTAAATACAGGGGAGAACACTGAAGCTTTCTTT,CASSLNTGENTEAFF,NA,TRBV7-3,TRBD1,TRBJ1-1
TGTGCCTGGAGACGGACAGGTCGCTACGAGCAGTACTTC,CAWRRTGRYEQYF,NA,TRBV30,TRBD1,TRBJ2-7
TGCAGCACTGGGACAGGGGTAGAGAACACTGAAGCTTTCTTT,CSTGTGVENTEAFF,NA,TRBV29-1,TRBD1,TRBJ1-1
TGTGCCAGCTCGGCAGGCCGGCCTCGGACAGATACGCAGTATTTT,CASSAGRPRTDTQYF,once,TRBV18,NA,TRBJ2-3
TGTGCCAGCAGTTCCATTGACAGGTCCTACGAGCAGTACTTC,CASSSIDRSYEQYF,NA,TRBV27,NA,TRBJ2-7
TGTGCCAGCAGCTTAGGTGGGGGCTATTTTAAGAACACTGAAGCTTTCTTT,CASSLGGGYFKNTEAFF,NA,TRBV11-2,NA,TRBJ1-1
TGTGCCAGCAGTCTTAGGGGGCGCGGGAACACTGAAGCTTTCTTT,CASSLRGRGNTEAFF,NA,TRBV28,TRBD1,TRBJ1-1
TGTGCCAGCAGCCCCCGGACAGCTAATGGCTACACCTTC,CASSPRTANGYTF,NA,TRBV3-1/TRBV3-2,NA,TRBJ1-2
TGTGCCAGCAGCGCGGCAGGACTCAATGAAAAACTGTTTTTT,CASSAAGLNEKLFF,NA,TRBV9,NA,TRBJ1-4
TGCAGCGGTGGGGGGGCCCTCGGGGATGAGCAGTTCTTC,CSGGGALGDEQFF,once,TRBV29-1,NA,TRBJ2-1
TGTGCCAGCAGCGAAGGGGGACAGGGGGCTGGAAACACCATATATTTT,CASSEGGQGAGNTIYF,NA,TRBV7-2,TRBD1,TRBJ1-3